The 10 T cell receptor beta chains given below trace back to one sample, sequenced in a study of breast tumors, draining lymph nodes, adjacent tissues. MiXCR, run by TCRdb on the multiplex PCR reads, gives a single entry per CDR3 protein. The repertoire includes 80,000 to 130,000 distinct CDR3 sequences, over 20% of them detected once, and roughly 1.3% sits in the top ten. Samples came from axillary lymph nodes draining the breast cancer. Sequenced material: axillary lymph node tissue. Receptor source: a female donor with breast cancer. Some clones in this sample may be carry-over from other donors' samples.

Of note for this clonotype: An end of the junction does not agree with germline; a read error may underlie this. V and J are TRBV9 and TRBJ2-2; 8 nucleotides agree with TRBD2. The CDR3 length is 16 residues. Germline CDR1 reads SGDLS; CDR2 reads YYNGEE. CDR3 in amino acids: CASSVSGLVNTGGLFF. The CDR3 nucleotides read TGTGCCAGCAGCGTATCGGGACTAGTGAACACCGGGGGGCTGTTTTTT.

This clonotype was counted ten times or more. The chain employs TRBV20-1 and TRBJ2-3; no clear D gene. V was clipped by 2 bases and J by 4 bases, with 4 bases between them. The CDR3 has 11 residues. The germline V gene encodes CDR1 DFQATT and CDR2 SNEGSKA (reference sequence). The CDR3 nucleotides are TGCAGTGCTAGACTATCAGATACGCAGTATTTT. Translating gives CSARLSDTQYF.

This clonotype was observed many times. The chain has TRBV12-3 or TRBV12-4 and TRBJ2-2; 11 nucleotides agree with TRBD1. The CDR3 is 15 residues long. J lost 9 bases, V lost 3 bases, and 6 bases had no gene match. The CDR3 protein is CASSFGQGAIRELFF. The CDR3 bases are TGTGCCAGCAGTTTCGGACAGGGGGCTATCAGGGAGCTGTTTTTT.

This clonotype was seen many times. CDR3 region: CSASLGASGLYNEQFF. The CDR3 bases are TGCAGTGCTAGTTTAGGGGCTAGCGGGTTATACAATGAGCAGTTCTTC. The chain has TRBV20-1 and TRBJ2-1; 8 positions match TRBD2. The J segment lost 4 bases and the V segment lost 3 bases, leaving 11 bases of the junction unmatched. The CDR3 is 16 amino acids. Germline V gene lookup returns CDR1 DFQATT and CDR2 SNEGSKA (reference sequence).

Notes on this clonotype: A much larger clone differs from this one at a single base, so this may be a read error. This sequence joins TRBV6-6 and TRBJ2-3; TRBD2 agrees at 7 bases. CDR1 and CDR2 (germline): MNHNY, SVGAGI (reference sequence). The CDR3 runs 15 residues. With V trimmed by 5 bases and J by 2 bases, 7 bases remained unmatched. DNA of the CDR3: TGTGCCAGCAGTGGCCGGGACTACCTCACAGATACGCAGTATTTT. The encoded protein is CASSGRDYLTDTQYF.

Note on this clonotype: A much larger clonotype is one base distant, so this may be a read error. The chain has TRBV6-5 and TRBJ2-2, with D perhaps given as TRBD1 or TRBD2 (5 bases each). With 6 bases removed from V and 5 bases from J, the gap between germline ends came to 19 bases. This CDR3 contains 16 residues. Germline V gene data show CDR1 as MNHEY and CDR2 as SVGAGI. This CDR3 is CASRPGAEGLTGELFF. The CDR3 region has the DNA TGTGCCAGCAGACCCGGGGCAGAGGGGTTAACCGGGGAGCTGTTTTTT.

This clonotype was recorded a few times. The J gene is TRBJ2-4, the V gene TRBV5-4; TRBD1 might be the D (5 bases). CDR1 SGHNT and CDR2 YYREEE come from the germline V gene (reference sequence). There are 14 residues in the CDR3. Trimming took off 0 bases at V and 7 bases at J, with 11 bases between the two ends. This CDR3 is CASSLGGRVNIQYF. The DNA for the CDR3 is TGTGCCAGCAGCTTGGGTGGCAGGGTGAACATTCAGTACTTC.

This clonotype appeared many times. This chain joins TRBV28 and TRBJ2-7; maybe TRBD2 (6 bases). Trimming stripped 5 bases from V and 13 bases from J, with 15 bases between. Per the germline V gene, CDR1 is MDHEN and CDR2 is SYDVKM. The length of the CDR3 is 11 residues. The DNA of the CDR3 is TGTGCCAGCAGTACTCACCGGGACTCCTACTTC. Translating it yields CASSTHRDSYF. The variable domain in full, with the rest retrieved from reference TRBV28 and TRBJ2-7, is DVKVTQSSRYLVKRTGEKVFLECVQDMDHENMFWYRQDPGLGLRLIYFSYDVKMKEKGDIPEGYSVSREKKERFSLILESASTNQTSMYLCASSTHRDSYFGPGTRLTVT.

This clonotype was picked up many times. The CDR3 DNA follows: TGTGCCAGTAGTATCAGCAGGGCAGAGACCCAGTACTTC. The encoded protein is CASSISRAETQYF. The chain couples TRBV19 to TRBJ2-5; weak D call: TRBD1 (5 bases). The CDR3 covers 13 residues. Germline V gene data show CDR1 as LNHDA and CDR2 as SQIVND (reference sequence). V lost 3 bases, J lost 4 bases, and 9 bases lay in between.

In this sample, this clonotype turned up a few times. The chain joins TRBV12-3 or TRBV12-4 to TRBJ2-2; 9 positions match TRBD1. V gave up 5 bases and J gave up 7 bases; unmatched junction bases: 8. The CDR3 runs 15 residues. The CDR3 here is CASSGGQGNIGELFF. The CDR3 bases are TGTGCCAGCAGTGGAGGACAGGGGAATATCGGGGAGCTGTTTTTT.